Listed below are T cell receptor beta chains from one sample, sequenced in a study of T cell repertoires in cytomegalovirus infection. Using its own MiXCR run on the reads, TCRdb lists one record per CDR3 protein. This table holds just under 300,000 distinct CDR3 sequences, 8% to 10% found once. The sample comprised PBMCs. These TCRs come from a human donor in good health (CMV status not recorded). Some clones in this sample may be carry-over from other donors' samples. The CDR3 runs from the conserved cysteine through the conserved F or W. Clone size is given for some rows only: seen once, a few or many times, or a class if the clone is expanded.

>many|TRBJ1-1|TRBV19
CASSILWGNTEAFF
>many|TRBJ2-1|TRBV12-3/TRBV12-4
CASSFPGRQGKGQFF
>many|TRBJ1-5|TRBV19
CASRGLSNQPQHF
>few|TRBJ2-7|TRBV20-1
CSAAGGIEAYEQYF
>many|TRBJ1-2|TRBV2
CASNGLSPSGYTF
>NA|TRBJ2-3|TRBV20-1
CSARDEPVGYF
>many|TRBJ1-1|TRBV10-1
CASSESRGPFRAFF
>many|TRBJ2-7|TRBV7-9
CASSQVVFYEQYF
>many|TRBJ1-2|TRBV9
CASSLTDYGYTF
>many|TRBJ2-4|TRBV7-9
CASTLGWQRNIQYF
>many|TRBJ1-4|TRBV14
CASSQPGTVNEKLFF
>many|TRBJ2-2|TRBV5-4
CASSLAPGQGTGELFF
>many|TRBJ1-4|TRBV28
CASSLSRVRSNEKLFF
>many|TRBJ2-2|TRBV6-5
CASSYLQGHTGELFF
>many|TRBJ2-1|TRBV5-4
CASTWDGGTLLYNEQFF
>many|TRBJ2-5|TRBV6-5
CASRQQETQYF
>few|TRBJ1-2|TRBV28
CASILGTGPTMSRGYTF
>NA|TRBJ1-2|TRBV29-1
CSVEATRFDRGPLNYGYTF
>many|TRBJ2-7|TRBV10-3
CATRTGDYEQYF
>few|TRBJ2-2|TRBV5-5
CASTRQGTNTGELFF
>NA|TRBJ2-1|TRBV20-1
CSARGWGSYSYNEQFF
>many|TRBJ2-6|TRBV6-2/TRBV6-3
CASSKLARGASGANVLTF
>many|TRBJ2-7|TRBV7-2
CASGGTSYEQYF
>NA|TRBJ1-1|TRBV28
CASSFHPGTEAFF
>many|TRBJ2-3|TRBV28
CASSSIAGGSTDTQYF
>many|TRBJ2-3|TRBV3-1
CASSLGLLWTSGDTDTQYF
>few|TRBJ2-7|TRBV12-3/TRBV12-4
CASSTGTSGAKTYEQYF
>many|TRBJ2-7|TRBV7-2
CASSRNGLGDEQYF
>few|TRBJ1-6|TRBV6-2/TRBV6-3
CASSYSKGSGNSPLHF
>few|TRBJ2-4|TRBV20-1
CSAASLAPGIQYF
>NA|TRBJ1-1|TRBV20-1
CSARGGTGQWGTEAFF
>many|TRBJ2-1|TRBV29-1
CSVEKRESSYNEQFF
>many|TRBJ2-3|TRBV7-2
CASSLNTRLTDTQYF
>many|TRBJ2-1|TRBV7-9
CASRPPSGGAGHEQFF
>NA|TRBJ1-1|TRBV3-1
CASSPQTGKVLTEAFF
>many|TRBJ1-4|TRBV7-2
CASSPQNRGIQEKLFF
>many|TRBJ1-1|TRBV25-1
CASILTDSTEAFF
>many|TRBJ2-1|TRBV5-4
CASTRGDNEQFF
>many|TRBJ1-5|TRBV7-2
CASSPGQNQPQHF
>NA|TRBJ1-1|TRBV5-1
CASSLGRRGRRTEAFF
>many|TRBJ2-2|TRBV7-2
CASSLEGRGGLNTGELFF
>NA|TRBJ2-1|TRBV20-1
CSATFGPGEQFF
>NA|TRBJ2-2|TRBV29-1
CSGRGGPGTGELFF
>once|TRBJ2-3|TRBV29-1
CSVEWAGEHF
>many|TRBJ1-5|TRBV7-2
CASSRDRSNQPQHF
>few|TRBJ2-5|TRBV29-1
CSVVPLTSGNQETQYF